This T cell receptor beta chain comes out of a study of blood T cell repertoires in COVID-19. The repertoire was sequenced with immunoSEQ multiplex PCR; TCRdb's copy has only in-frame clones and lacks some. This table holds under 250,000 clones, around 84% found once. The CDR3 has 17 residues. V trimming: 2 bases; J trimming: 4 bases; junction bases outside the gene matches: 8. In germline, CDR1 is LGHDT, CDR2 YNNKEL (reference sequence). The sample taken for sequencing was peripheral blood. V usage is TRBV3-1 (or the pseudogene TRBV3-2) and J usage is TRBJ2-3, with TRBD2 identical over 11 bases. The receptor was derived from a man aged 45-60 years who had recovered from COVID-19. This chain's CDR3 is CASSQTPKLAGADTQYF. CDR3 bases: TGTGCCAGCAGCCAAACACCTAAACTAGCGGGAGCAGATACGCAGTATTTT.